These 32 T cell receptor beta chains were all obtained from the same sample, sequenced in a study of T cells in localized non-small cell lung cancer. Repertoires were generated with immunoSEQ multiplex PCR, while TCRdb's copy carries only in-frame clones and drops some. The sample includes tens of thousands of clones, approximately 94% of them seen just once. The sample consisted of peripheral blood, taken before any cancer treatment. These receptors were taken from a female donor over 55 with stage I lung adenocarcinoma.

This clone appeared a single time. The V call is TRBV10-3, the J call TRBJ2-3, with 13 bases matching TRBD2. Unmatched junction bases numbered 9, after V lost 4 bases and J lost 5 bases. The CDR3 is 17 residues long. Germline V lookup: CDR1 ENHRY, CDR2 SYGVKD. CDR3 sequence (DNA): TGTGCCATCAGTGGGACTAGCGGGGGTGTTACTGGAGATACGCAGTATTTT. As protein: CAISGTSGGVTGDTQYF.

The chain recombines TRBV19 with TRBJ1-2, with D maybe TRBD1 (5 bases). V lost 1 base, J lost 3 bases, and 12 bases lay in between. This CDR3 has 15 amino acids. Germline CDR1 reads LNHDA; CDR2 reads SQIVND (reference sequence). CDR3 residues: CASSIGVGGDYGYTF. In nucleotides, the CDR3 is TGTGCCAGTAGTATAGGGGTCGGGGGAGACTATGGCTACACCTTC. The entire variable domain, with the rest obtained from reference TRBV19 and TRBJ1-2, is as follows: DGGITQSPKYLFRKEGQNVTLSCEQNLNHDAMYWYRQDPGQGLRLIYYSQIVNDFQKGDIAEGYSVSREKKESFPLTVTSAQKNPTAFYLCASSIGVGGDYGYTFGSGTRLTVV.

V gene TRBV4-1 combines with J gene TRBJ1-5; D might be TRBD1 (6 bases). The V end lost 0 bases, the J end lost 10 bases, and 22 bases lay between the germline ends. The CDR3 is 17 amino acids. Looked up from germline, CDR1 is MGHRA and CDR2 is YSYEKL. The CDR3 region has the DNA TGCGCCAGCAGCCAAGAAGGGGGTAACCCCTCAATTTATCCCCAGCATTTT. This sequence encodes CASSQEGGNPSIYPQHF.

V is TRBV6-5 and J is TRBJ1-5; TRBD1 is a possible D gene (5 bases). Trimming removed 2 bases at V and 11 bases at J, with 7 bases between. The CDR3 contains 11 residues. CDR1 and CDR2 (germline): MNHEY, SVGAGI. CDR3 loop: CASSYGGSQHF. DNA of the CDR3: TGTGCCAGCAGTTACGGGGGGTCCCAGCATTTT.

The chain is built from TRBV28 and TRBJ2-4; D call uncertain. The CDR3 is 12 amino acids. Trimming shortened V by 6 bases and J by 11 bases, and 14 bases separated the two germline ends. Germline assignment: CDR1 MDHEN and CDR2 SYDVKM. The CDR3 loop is CASRSALDFQYF. The CDR3 region has the DNA TGTGCCAGCAGGTCGGCCCTAGATTTTCAGTACTTC.

The chain employs TRBV27 and TRBJ1-1, with D possibly TRBD1 on 6 matching bases. V was cut by 6 bases and J by 6 bases, with 11 bases left in between. CDR1 is MNHEY, CDR2 SMNVEV, per germline (reference sequence). The CDR3 is made up of 12 amino acids. The CDR3 protein is CASRGASPEAFF. The CDR3 nucleotides read TGTGCCAGCAGGGGGGCCTCGCCTGAAGCTTTCTTT.

The chain couples TRBV6-5 to TRBJ1-2, with D tentatively TRBD1 (6 bases). The CDR3 is made up of 13 amino acids. Germline-derived CDR1 and CDR2 are MNHEY and SVGAGI. V lost 6 bases, J lost 2 bases, and 10 bases lay in between. In nucleotides, the CDR3 is TGTGCCAGCAGCAACCAGGGGAACTATGGCTACACCTTC. Translation gives CASSNQGNYGYTF.

The genes are TRBV5-1 and TRBJ2-2, with D unclear. Germline CDR1 and CDR2: SGHRS and YFSETQ. V was pared by 2 bases and J by 0 bases, with 14 bases between. The CDR3 length is 17 residues. Here the CDR3 reads CASSLTVMTPNTGELFF. For the CDR3, the DNA is TGCGCCAGCAGCTTAACAGTGATGACCCCGAACACCGGGGAGCTGTTTTTT. The entire variable domain, with the rest obtained from reference TRBV5-1 and TRBJ2-2, is as follows: KAGVTQTPRYLIKTRGQQVTLSCSPISGHRSVSWYQQTPGQGLQFLFEYFSETQRNKGNFPGRFSGRQFSNSRSEMNVSTLELGDSALYLCASSLTVMTPNTGELFFGEGSRLTVL.

This clone is a singleton in its sample. The CDR3 loop reads CSAARGTEAFF. The CDR3 nucleotides are TGCAGTGCTGCTCGGGGCACTGAAGCTTTCTTT. This chain links TRBV20-1 with TRBJ1-1; D is ambiguous. The CDR3 is made up of 11 amino acids. CDR1 and CDR2 (germline): DFQATT, SNEGSKA (reference sequence). V gave up 5 bases and J gave up 4 bases, with 8 bases separating them.

The V and J genes are TRBV11-2 and TRBJ2-5, with TRBD2 identical over 7 bases. The germline V gene has CDR1 SGHAT and CDR2 FQNNGV. The CDR3 is 15 residues long. Trimming took 2 bases from V and 7 from J; bases not matched to a gene: 10. DNA of the CDR3: TGTGCCAGCAGCTTAAGGACTAGGGAGTCTGGGACCCAGTACTTC. This codes for CASSLRTRESGTQYF.

The genes are TRBV5-1 and TRBJ2-3, with D uncertain. Germline lookup yields CDR1 SGHRS and CDR2 YFSETQ. CDR3 length equals 11 residues. V lost 7 bases, J lost 3 bases, and 6 bases lay in between. This chain's CDR3 is CASGYTDTQYF. The CDR3 coding sequence is TGCGCCAGCGGTTATACAGATACGCAGTATTTT.

The chain employs TRBV7-2 and TRBJ2-5; the D gene could be TRBD1 or TRBD2 (6 bases each). CDR1 and CDR2 from the germline V gene are SGHTA and FQGNSA. Trimming pared 1 base from V and 4 bases from J, leaving 16 bases between. CDR3 length: 16 amino acids. The CDR3 bases are TGTGCCAGCAGCTTAGAGCCGGGGGCAGCGGGAGAGACCCAGTACTTC. This encodes CASSLEPGAAGETQYF. The whole variable domain, filled in from reference TRBV7-2 and TRBJ2-5, reads GAGVSQSPSNKVTEKGKDVELRCDPISGHTALYWYRQSLGQGLEFLIYFQGNSAPDKSGLPSDRFSAERTGGSVSTLTIQRTQQEDSAVYLCASSLEPGAAGETQYFGPGTRLLVL.

This clone has only one observation. The chain has TRBV28 and TRBJ2-7; 10 bases align to TRBD1. This CDR3 region has 15 residues. Germline V gives CDR1 MDHEN, CDR2 SYDVKM. After removal of 6 bases from V and 3 bases from J, the junction contained 8 bases not matched to a gene. DNA of the CDR3: TGTGCCAGCAGAGATGGGACAGGGGAAATCTACGAGCAGTACGTC. Residues: CASRDGTGEIYEQYV.

V and J are TRBV9 and TRBJ2-1; maybe TRBD2 (5 bases). This CDR3 is built from 16 residues. Germline CDR1 is SGDLS and CDR2 is YYNGEE. With 3 bases removed from V and 2 bases from J, the gap between germline ends came to 15 bases. The CDR3 DNA reads TGTGCCAGCAGCGCAATAACTAGGGAGCCCTACAATGAGCAGTTCTTC. This translates into CASSAITREPYNEQFF. The full variable domain, rest sourced from reference TRBV9 and TRBJ2-1, is DSGVTQTPKHLITATGQRVTLRCSPRSGDLSVYWYQQSLDQGLQFLIQYYNGEERAKGNILERFSAQQFPDLHSELNLSSLELGDSALYFCASSAITREPYNEQFFGPGTRLTVL.

V usage is TRBV6-1 and J usage is TRBJ1-2, with 7 bases matching TRBD1. This CDR3 region has 14 residues. Germline V gene data show CDR1 as MNHNS and CDR2 as SASEGT. V lost 6 bases, J lost 8 bases, and 12 bases stayed unmatched. DNA of the CDR3: TGTGCCAGCAGCATAGTCGAGACAGGGCAAGGCTACACCTTC. Its protein is CASSIVETGQGYTF.

V is TRBV10-3 and J is TRBJ1-1, with 11 bases that match TRBD1. The germline V gene has CDR1 ENHRY and CDR2 SYGVKD. The CDR3 extends over 14 amino acids. J lost 4 bases, V lost 10 bases, and 8 bases had no gene match. The CDR3 bases are TGTGCCAGCGGGACAGGGGGATTGAGCACTGAAGCTTTCTTT. It is translated as CASGTGGLSTEAFF.

This clone appeared a single time. This chain links TRBV7-9 with TRBJ1-1, with TRBD1 matching over 8 bases. CDR1 is SEHNR, CDR2 FQNEAQ, per germline (reference sequence). This CDR3 has 16 residues. With 5 bases clipped from V and 1 base from J, the junction kept 9 bases outside the gene matches. CDR3: CASSPTRQGRNTEAFF. DNA for the CDR3: TGTGCCAGCAGCCCGACAAGACAGGGGAGGAACACTGAAGCTTTCTTT. Combining the CDR3 with reference TRBV7-9 and TRBJ1-1 gives the whole variable domain DTGVSQNPRHKITKRGQNVTFRCDPISEHNRLYWYRQTLGQGPEFLTYFQNEAQLEKSRLLSDRFSAERPKGSFSTLEIQRTEQGDSAMYLCASSPTRQGRNTEAFFGQGTRLTVV.

The V gene is TRBV10-3, the J gene TRBJ2-3; the match to TRBD2 covers 9 bases. V shed 5 bases and J 10 bases; nucleotides not matched to a gene: 4. This CDR3 has 12 amino acids. CDR1 and CDR2 (germline): ENHRY, SYGVKD. The CDR3 DNA reads as TGTGCCATCAGTAGGACTAGCGAGGCGCAGTATTTT. It encodes CAISRTSEAQYF.

The chain joins TRBV28 to TRBJ1-2; 11 positions match TRBD1. CDR1 and CDR2 from the germline V gene are MDHEN and SYDVKM. The CDR3 sequence is 16 residues long. V shed 6 bases and J 5 bases; nucleotides not matched to a gene: 11. CDR3 sequence (DNA): TGTGCCAGCAGCATTACCCCGGGACAGGGGGATTATGGCTACACCTTC. This encodes CASSITPGQGDYGYTF.

V usage is TRBV5-1 and J usage is TRBJ2-5; D may be TRBD2 (5 bases). CDR1 and CDR2 from the germline V gene are SGHRS and YFSETQ. With 0 bases removed from V and 3 bases from J, the gap between germline ends came to 9 bases. This CDR3 spans 14 amino acids. The CDR3: CASSLAPGKETQYF. CDR3 in DNA: TGCGCCAGCAGCTTGGCTCCGGGGAAAGAGACCCAGTACTTC.

This chain connects TRBV29-1 to TRBJ1-4, with 10 bases aligning to TRBD1. This CDR3 contains 14 residues. Germline trimming cut 6 bases from V and 3 bases from J; bases unmatched to any gene: 4. The germline V gene encodes CDR1 SQVTM and CDR2 ANQGSEA. The CDR3 here is CSVRQGAANEKLFF. CDR3 DNA sequence: TGCAGCGTCAGACAGGGGGCGGCTAATGAAAAACTGTTTTTT.

This chain connects TRBV18 to TRBJ2-5, with D uncertain. The V gene's germline CDR1 is KGHSH and CDR2 LQKENI. V lost 4 bases, J lost 5 bases, and 11 bases lay in between. This CDR3 is 13 amino acids long. In DNA form, the CDR3 reads TGTGCCAGCTCACGGACGCAAGGGGAGACCCAGTACTTC. This codes for CASSRTQGETQYF.

This clone was seen just once. This sequence joins TRBV10-3 and TRBJ1-1; D gene ambiguous. V lost 6 bases and J lost 5, with 7 bases in between. The CDR3 runs to 11 residues. Looked up from germline, CDR1 is ENHRY and CDR2 is SYGVKD. The CDR3 DNA reads as TGTGCCATCAGCGGAGTTACTGAAGCTTTCTTT. Translating it yields CAISGVTEAFF.

The chain joins TRBV18 to TRBJ2-5, with D perhaps assigned TRBD1 or TRBD2 (5 bases each). CDR3 size: 13 residues. From germline, CDR1 is KGHSH and CDR2 LQKENI. Deletions cut 4 bases from V and 2 bases from J, with 8 bases between. The chain's CDR3 is CASSRDQQETQYF. CDR3 DNA: TGTGCCAGCTCACGGGACCAGCAAGAGACCCAGTACTTC.

The V gene is TRBV27, the J gene TRBJ2-7; perhaps TRBD1 as D (6 bases). The CDR3 spans 14 residues. With 3 bases removed from V and 0 bases from J, the gap between germline ends came to 9 bases. The germline CDR1 and CDR2 sequences are MNHEY and SMNVEV (reference sequence). CDR3 bases: TGTGCCAGCAGTTTTCAGGGGAGCTCCTACGAGCAGTACTTC. It codes for CASSFQGSSYEQYF.

The CDR3 region is CASGTRVEAFF. In DNA form, the CDR3 reads TGTGCCAGCGGGACTAGGGTTGAAGCTTTCTTT. The chain has TRBV19 and TRBJ1-1, with D perhaps matching TRBD1 (5 bases). CDR3 length: 11 amino acids. The V gene's germline CDR1 is LNHDA and CDR2 SQIVND (reference sequence). Trimming shortened V by 9 bases and J by 7 bases, and 12 bases separated the two germline ends.

The chain employs TRBV2 and TRBJ2-7; D is undetermined. V gave up 1 base and J gave up 6 bases, with 7 bases separating them. The germline CDR1 and CDR2 sequences are SNHLY and FYNNEI. The CDR3 contains 12 residues. The CDR3 sequence: CASSEDWGEQYV. DNA for the CDR3: TGTGCCAGCAGTGAAGACTGGGGCGAGCAGTACGTC.

V gene TRBV7-2 combines with J gene TRBJ2-7; D not certain. Germline CDR1 SGHTA, CDR2 FQGNSA. The CDR3 loop spans 14 amino acids. Deletions cut 1 base from V and 4 bases from J, with 11 bases between. As DNA, the CDR3 is TGTGCCAGCAGCTTAGAAAGGCAGACTTACGAGCAGTACTTC. Residues: CASSLERQTYEQYF.

The chain links TRBV9 to TRBJ1-2; D ambiguous. Germline assignment: CDR1 SGDLS and CDR2 YYNGEE. CDR3 size: 13 residues. V lost 4 bases, J lost 3 bases, and 10 bases lay in between. The CDR3 protein is CASSSLRDYGYTF. CDR3 coding DNA: TGTGCCAGCAGCTCCCTTCGGGACTATGGCTACACCTTC.

V gene TRBV13 combines with J gene TRBJ1-1; 8 bases are shared with TRBD1. There are 14 residues in the CDR3. The trim removed 0 bases at V and 6 bases at J, leaving 3 bases unmatched. Germline lookup yields CDR1 PRHDT and CDR2 FYEKMQ (reference sequence). The CDR3, as DNA: TGTGCCAGCAGCTTAGGGGACAGGGCCTCTGAAGCTTTCTTT. Amino acids: CASSLGDRASEAFF.

The V and J genes are TRBV2 and TRBJ1-2, with no clear D. V lost 3 bases and J 2 bases, leaving 10 bases between the germline ends. Germline CDR1 is SNHLY and CDR2 is FYNNEI. The length of the CDR3 is 14 residues. CDR3: CASSDLAMNYGYTF. CDR3 in DNA: TGTGCCAGCAGTGATTTGGCCATGAACTATGGCTACACCTTC.

The chain has TRBV11-1 and TRBJ1-2; a weak D match, TRBD1 (6 bases). Germline CDR1 reads SGHAT; CDR2 reads FQDESV (reference sequence). This CDR3 has 14 amino acids. Trimming took 1 base from V and 11 from J, leaving 17 bases between them. The CDR3 DNA reads as TGTGCCAGCAGCTTAGGAGGGACACATGAGGGATACACCTTC. Its protein product is CASSLGGTHEGYTF.